Described below is a single T cell receptor (beta chain) sequence and its context. A read error is possible here, since a much larger clone lies one base away. This specimen comes from a study of T cell repertoires in cytomegalovirus infection. The CDR3 extends over 14 amino acids. Trimming took 2 bases from V and 5 from J; bases not matched to a gene: 5. The germline CDR1 and CDR2 sequences are SGHVS and FQNEAQ. TCRdb reanalysed the reads using MiXCR and keeps one entry per CDR3 protein. The table lists hundreds of thousands of distinct CDR3 sequences, about 33% of them singletons. The sequence was obtained from a human donor in good health (CMV status not recorded). Some clones in this sample may be carry-over from other donors' samples. V usage is TRBV7-8 and J usage is TRBJ1-1; TRBD1 matches 7 bases. What was sequenced was PBMCs. CDR3 DNA: TGTGCCAGCAGCTTACCGGGACAGTGGACTGAAGCTTTCTTT. Amino acid sequence: CASSLPGQWTEAFF.